This T cell receptor beta chain comes out of a study of early T cells in non-severe SARS-CoV-2 infection. V gave up 6 bases and J gave up 6 bases, with 10 bases separating them. This CDR3 region has 12 residues. Germline V lookup: CDR1 MNHNS, CDR2 SASEGT. Unique molecular identifier tags were affixed to discrete cDNA molecules. TCRdb re-called the 5' RACE reads with MiXCR, one entry per CDR3 protein. The table records some 62,000 distinct CDR3 sequences, 8% to 10% of them present only once. This chain connects TRBV6-1 to TRBJ2-3; D call uncertain. The sequenced sample consisted of whole blood. The origin of this receptor is an adult who was a healthcare worker with PCR-confirmed SARS-CoV-2 infection or an uninfected control (not recorded which). CDR3 in amino acids: CASSHIRDTQYF. The CDR3 DNA reads as TGTGCCAGCAGCCACATACGCGATACGCAGTATTTT.